This T cell receptor (beta chain) was observed in a study of regulatory T cells in long-lasting Graves disease (dated by TCRdb to the early 2020s). Study-level background: In the newly diagnosed Graves' disease group, patients had been taking antithyroid drugs for less than 3 months. This study used TCR sequencing and RNA sequencing of peripheral blood to compare persistent Graves' disease patients against newly diagnosed Graves' disease patients. A total of roughly 35 samples underwent TCR sequencing: approximately 13 from persistent and roughly 20 from newly diagnosed Graves' disease patients. The study took place in China and was registered as a clinical trial.

What the work shows at the level of the full study, not this receptor alone: Sequencing and analysis were limited to the TCR beta chain. A larger number of public clonotypes was shared among persistent patients (around 2,700) than among newly diagnosed patients (roughly 1,000). The small sample size was acknowledged by the authors as a limitation that may reduce accuracy. Peripheral blood alone was examined, since thyroid tissue, which constituted the primary lesion, could not be accessed. Compared with newly diagnosed patients, patients with persistent Graves' disease had lower TCR Shannon entropy and fewer highly expanded clones, which suggests clonal expansion. Preferential use of TRBV28, TRBJ1-2 and TRBJ2-5 was observed in persistent disease, whereas TRBV20-1 and TRBJ2-1 were favored in newly diagnosed disease.

The time point label, as the study defines it: newly diagnosed GD, antithyroid drugs for less than 3 months. RNA was extracted from PBMCs in TRIzol for both TCR sequencing and RNA sequencing. The diagnosis of Graves' disease followed American Thyroid Association guidelines. Recruitment of patients was carried out at an endocrinology department in Xi'an, China. Each patient gave roughly 8.4 milliliters of peripheral blood, collected in an EDTA anticoagulant tube. PBMCs were isolated by Ficoll Paque Plus density gradient separation without further T cell sorting. RNA quality was checked with an Agilent 2100 Bioanalyzer and agarose gel, and concentration with a NanoDrop 2000. The germline V gene (reference sequence) supplies CDR1 DFQATT and CDR2 SNEGSKA. The CDR3, cysteine through phenylalanine, is 12 amino acids long. Of the read, only the CDR3 DNA is kept; its 36 bases are in frame from base 1. V was cut back by 3 bases and J by 1 base, leaving a gap of 6 bases between them.

This clonotype was recorded at least ten times. The antigen this receptor binds is unknown. No per-base quality is available; no much larger clone lies one base away. Receptors were amplified or captured by multiplex PCR. The instrument was an Illumina HiSeq 4000. iRepertoire HTBI primers and Arm-PCR amplification of CDR3 regions were used to construct TCR beta libraries. PCR products were gel purified before sequencing. On the study's bioinformatics: Gene usage analysis of CDR3 amino acid clonotypes relied on the roughly 64 TRBV and 15 or so TRBJ segments identified across samples. COPE and FqMerger were used to merge filtered high-quality paired reads into contigs. Contigs were aligned with BLAST to IMGT TRBV, TRBD and TRBJ reference genes, and CDR3 was defined per IMGT. Any clonotype with a frequency above 0.1% was counted as a highly expanded clone. Repertoire diversity was measured by Shannon entropy, and V-J evenness by the Gini coefficient. Public clonotypes were defined as clonotypes shared by more than one individual. Using fastp at Q25 and MiXCR, TCRdb reprocessed the public reads and kept productive beta chains. Rows merge per CDR3 protein into single entries with the most common DNA and genes. TCRdb, rather than the study authors, made the V and J calls. The sample table shows over 400,000 distinct CDR3 sequences, and 14% are seen once. The ten largest clones represent about a sixth of the sample.

The same specimen was also included in a second study, on T cells in Graves' hyperthyroidism and ophthalmopathy. As described in the second report: Stable Graves' hyperthyroidism was defined as no progression to ophthalmopathy during 18 months of follow-up. Hyperthyroidism patients were newly diagnosed, with disease duration under 2 months, and aged 18 to 65 years. Exclusion was applied to patients with uncontrolled infections, other autoimmune diseases, pregnancy or lactation. Clinical symptoms, serum thyroxine and TRAb, thyroid ultrasound, and orbital computed tomography formed the basis for the diagnoses. The TCR CDR3 was subjected to a first round of RT-PCR using the HTBI primer set and the Qiagen OneStep RT-PCR kit. Blood samples also contained most of the expanded thyroid clonotypes (frequency above 0.001), which suggests that blood repertoires may reflect thyroid immune responses. In cross-validation, a model built on a 13 V-J signature told ophthalmopathy apart from stable hyperthyroidism with roughly 87% sensitivity and around 81% specificity, and in testing the same model reached 80%/75%. In validation, the model predicted progression to ophthalmopathy with roughly 66% sensitivity and 72.22% specificity, a median of roughly seven months before onset. To identify distinguishing TCR V-J signatures, a discovery cohort of about 95 patients was used, comprising approximately 40 with Graves' ophthalmopathy and 57 with stable Graves' hyperthyroidism. Whether ophthalmopathy could be predicted prospectively was tested in an independent validation cohort made up of some 20 hyperthyroidism patients plus 17 patients who later progressed to ophthalmopathy. The roughly 94 discovery patients were randomly divided into training and test sets at a 7:3 ratio. In over five Graves' hyperthyroidism patients, the study also compared T-cell repertoires from thyroid tissue with T-cell repertoires from blood. After sampling, hyperthyroidism patients received methimazole starting at 30 mg daily, and ophthalmopathy patients received high-dose intravenous methylprednisolone. A second multiplex PCR round built the libraries, followed by size selection and purification. The libraries were sequenced on an Illumina HiSeq2000 using paired-end 100 bp reads. SOAPnuke was used to process the raw data, removing reads that contained adapters or uncalled bases, had a mean Phred below 15, or lacked an exact match to the constant primer or identifier. COPE v1.2.5 was used to merge high-quality paired reads, and clonotypes were defined as unique nucleotide sequences. MiTCR v1.1 was used to align clonotypes to the IMGT TRBV, TRBD and TRBJ reference segments. Analysis was restricted to V-J combinations with a frequency above 0.0001, which covered 99% to 99.2% of repertoires. The TCS score was defined as F50 (clonal expansion) divided by E x V (chaos), with BLOSUM62-based TCRdist calculated between CDR3 peptides within each V-J. Welch's t-statistics and random forest reduced 514 V-J features to 10 to 15, which were used in a naive Bayes classifier (R e1071). Sample size was not statistically predetermined, and blinding of investigators to group allocation was not performed. According to the paper, TCR Vbeta CDR3 sequencing was carried out on around 140 peripheral blood samples, which came from fewer than 50 ophthalmopathy, around 74 hyperthyroidism and roughly 17 progressor patients.

The clonotype originates from a woman aged 45-65 years with Graves disease. Donor details come from another sample of the same person, matched by shared clones. The material was peripheral blood mononuclear cells (PBMCs), obtained at new diagnosis, from a patient treated with antithyroid drugs. Recombination linked TRBV20-1 to TRBJ1-1, and TRBD1 may be the D gene, going by 5 matching bases. The nucleotide sequence reads as follows: TGCAGTGCTAGGGGGGGGAACACTGAAGCTTTCTTT. Its product reads: CSARGGNTEAFF.